Shown below are 26 T cell receptor beta chains from a single sample sequenced in a study of vaccination effects on CD4 cells after COVID-19. Their target antigens are unknown. Culturing for ten to eleven days preceded CD4+ T cell isolation. Of the BNT162b2 and mRNA-1273 vaccines, participants received two doses of one or the other. Assay: immunoSEQ multiplex PCR; the TCRdb copy retains only in-frame clones and omits some. The sample consists of 65,000 to 90,000 clones, roughly 73% of them appearing once. This specimen consisted of CD4+ T cells from PBMCs cultured without peptide, obtained after COVID-19 vaccination. The receptors here all came from a human donor who received a COVID-19 vaccine.

The rearrangement uses TRBV18 and TRBJ1-3; D may be TRBD1 (6 bases). This CDR3 is 17 amino acids long. Germline assignment: CDR1 KGHSH and CDR2 LQKENI. V dropped 1 base and J dropped 2 bases, with 15 bases sitting between them. For the CDR3, the DNA is TGTGCCAGCTCACCACAACCCGGACAGTATACTGGAAACACCATATATTTT. Protein: CASSPQPGQYTGNTIYF.

The chain uses TRBV9 and TRBJ1-2; D unclear. Germline CDR1 is SGDLS and CDR2 is YYNGEE. The CDR3 is made up of 15 amino acids. V was trimmed by 0 bases and J by 3 bases, leaving 12 bases between them. The CDR3 DNA reads as TGTGCCAGCAGCGTAGGACGAGGTATGGACTATGGCTACACCTTC. Translating gives CASSVGRGMDYGYTF.

The chain joins TRBV19 to TRBJ1-6, with D unclear. V lost 8 bases, J lost 6 bases, and 17 bases lay in between. Germline values: CDR1 LNHDA, CDR2 SQIVND (reference sequence). This CDR3 spans 15 amino acids. As DNA, the CDR3 is TGTGCCAGTGCCCGGACTGCGCCCGGTAATTCACCCCTCCACTTT. Translation: CASARTAPGNSPLHF. Full variable domain (remainder filled in from reference TRBV19 and TRBJ1-6): DGGITQSPKYLFRKEGQNVTLSCEQNLNHDAMYWYRQDPGQGLRLIYYSQIVNDFQKGDIAEGYSVSREKKESFPLTVTSAQKNPTAFYLCASARTAPGNSPLHFGNGTRLTVT.

The rearrangement links TRBV7-9 to TRBJ2-5; TRBD2 aligns across 8 bases. In germline, CDR1 is SEHNR, CDR2 FQNEAQ (reference sequence). V was pared by 2 bases and J by 5 bases, with 4 bases of the junction left unmatched. CDR3 length: 14 amino acids. CDR3 nucleotides: TGTGCCAGCAGCTTACGGGGGGGCCTGGAGACCCAGTACTTC. As protein: CASSLRGGLETQYF.

The CDR3 region has the DNA TGTGCCAGTAGTATATCCGGGGAGGGCACAGATACGCAGTATTTT. Amino acid sequence: CASSISGEGTDTQYF. V is TRBV19 and J is TRBJ2-3, with D maybe TRBD2 (6 bases). The germline CDR1 and CDR2 sequences are LNHDA and SQIVND (reference sequence). The V and J ends lost 2 bases and 1 base respectively, with 10 bases between them. The length of the CDR3 is 15 residues. Full variable domain (missing parts from reference TRBV19 and TRBJ2-3): DGGITQSPKYLFRKEGQNVTLSCEQNLNHDAMYWYRQDPGQGLRLIYYSQIVNDFQKGDIAEGYSVSREKKESFPLTVTSAQKNPTAFYLCASSISGEGTDTQYFGPGTRLTVL.

The gene calls are TRBV7-9 and TRBJ2-1; 8 bases are shared with TRBD1. The CDR3 length is 17 residues. Germline V gene sequence: CDR1 SEHNR, CDR2 FQNEAQ (reference sequence). V dropped 5 bases and J dropped 2; count of bases not matched to a gene: 11. For the CDR3, the DNA is TGTGCCAGCAGCCCGCCCGGAGGACAGGGCACCTACAATGAGCAGTTCTTC. Translation gives CASSPPGGQGTYNEQFF.

This chain uses TRBV24-1 with TRBJ2-3, with 8 bases that match TRBD2. Germline V lookup: CDR1 KGHDR, CDR2 SFDVKD. V dropped 0 bases and J dropped 6; count of bases not matched to a gene: 7. The CDR3 has 16 residues. The CDR3 coding sequence is TGTGCCACCAGTGATTTGGGGAGCGGGGGAATGGATACGCAGTATTTT. As protein: CATSDLGSGGMDTQYF.

The chain carries TRBV28 and TRBJ1-2; no clear D gene. Looked up from germline, CDR1 is MDHEN and CDR2 is SYDVKM. This CDR3 contains 11 residues. The V end was cut by 10 bases, the J end by 3 bases, with 9 bases between. In DNA form, the CDR3 reads TGTGCCACCGGGTGGGACTATGGCTACACCTTC. This gives the protein CATGWDYGYTF.

V usage is TRBV28 and J usage is TRBJ1-2; D is unclear. The CDR3 loop spans 15 amino acids. Trimming removed 5 bases from V and 0 bases from J, with 13 bases in between. The germline CDR1 and CDR2 sequences are MDHEN and SYDVKM. CDR3 sequence reads: CASSPRFAPNYGYTF. For the CDR3, the DNA is TGTGCCAGCAGTCCCCGGTTTGCTCCTAACTATGGCTACACCTTC.

The table lists this clone with a few counts. This CDR3 reads CASSLAKGPYTEAFF. DNA for the CDR3: TGTGCCAGCAGCTTAGCGAAGGGGCCTTACACTGAAGCTTTCTTT. The chain joins TRBV7-9 to TRBJ1-1; D might be TRBD1 (5 bases). The CDR3 totals 15 residues. CDR1 and CDR2 (germline): SEHNR, FQNEAQ (reference sequence). The V and J ends lost 0 bases and 3 bases respectively, with 11 bases between them.

The chain joins TRBV3-1 (or the pseudogene TRBV3-2) to TRBJ2-3; 13 nucleotides agree with TRBD2. Germline V gene data show CDR1 as LGHDT and CDR2 as YNNKEL (reference sequence). The CDR3 has 16 amino acids. Trimming removed 9 bases from V and 4 bases from J; junction bases left unmatched: 10. The CDR3 bases are TGTGCCAGTTCCCAGACTAGCGGGGGGTTCGCAGATACGCAGTATTTT. Protein: CASSQTSGGFADTQYF.

This clone was observed a single time. V is TRBV19 and J is TRBJ1-2; D is ambiguous. The V gene lost 5 bases and the J gene lost 4 bases, with 14 bases spanning the gap. CDR3 length equals 14 residues. Per germline, CDR1 LNHDA and CDR2 SQIVND (reference sequence). The CDR3 spells CASSLQTFGYGYTF. The CDR3 DNA reads as TGTGCCAGTAGTCTCCAGACCTTTGGCTATGGCTACACCTTC.

The J gene is TRBJ2-4, the V gene TRBV4-1; D not resolved. CDR1 and CDR2 (germline): MGHRA, YSYEKL. V lost 2 bases to trimming and J lost 0 bases, with 20 bases between them. The CDR3 covers 19 residues. The CDR3: CASSQISNNPFLAKNIQYF. The CDR3 nucleotides are TGCGCCAGCAGCCAAATCTCGAATAACCCCTTTCTAGCCAAAAACATTCAGTACTTC.

This rearrangement joins TRBV9 to TRBJ1-2, with D possibly matching TRBD1 (5 bases). The CDR3 runs to 15 residues. In germline, CDR1 is SGDLS, CDR2 YYNGEE. With 3 bases removed from V and 8 bases from J, the gap between germline ends came to 20 bases. In DNA, the CDR3 is TGTGCCAGCAGCGGCCAAGGGACTCAGCGGGTAGGCTACACCTTC. It codes for CASSGQGTQRVGYTF.

The chain combines TRBV19 with TRBJ1-1, with a weak D call TRBD1 (5 bases). V lost 4 bases and J lost 1, with 10 bases in between. From germline, CDR1 is LNHDA and CDR2 SQIVND (reference sequence). CDR3 length: 14 residues. CDR3 residues: CASSNPGRNTEAFF. Here the CDR3 DNA reads TGTGCCAGTAGTAACCCGGGACGGAACACTGAAGCTTTCTTT. Together with reference TRBV19 and TRBJ1-1, the CDR3 gives the full variable domain: DGGITQSPKYLFRKEGQNVTLSCEQNLNHDAMYWYRQDPGQGLRLIYYSQIVNDFQKGDIAEGYSVSREKKESFPLTVTSAQKNPTAFYLCASSNPGRNTEAFFGQGTRLTVV.

The genes are TRBV7-2 and TRBJ2-5, with 8 bases lining up with TRBD2. Germline lookup yields CDR1 SGHTA and CDR2 FQGNSA. Unmatched junction bases numbered 7, after V lost 5 bases and J lost 5 bases. The CDR3 has 14 amino acids. CDR3 nucleotide sequence: TGTGCCAGCAGCCAAAGCGGGGGTGGGGAGACCCAGTACTTC. Amino acids: CASSQSGGGETQYF.

This rearrangement joins TRBV9 to TRBJ1-5; maybe TRBD1 (6 bases). The CDR3 runs to 15 residues. CDR1 and CDR2 from the germline V gene are SGDLS and YYNGEE. Trimming cost V 4 bases and J 0 bases, with 11 bases left between them. CDR3: CASSPTGSSNQPQHF. The CDR3 DNA is TGTGCCAGCAGCCCAACAGGGAGTAGCAATCAGCCCCAGCATTTT.

V usage is TRBV5-6 and J usage is TRBJ1-6; D possibly corresponds to TRBD1 (5 bases). From germline, CDR1 is SGHDT and CDR2 YYEEEE. There are 16 residues in the CDR3. The V end was cut by 4 bases, the J end by 7 bases, with 18 bases between. The DNA of the CDR3 is TGTGCCAGCAGCCCCGAGAAGGGGCGGCGCAATTCACCCCTCCACTTT. This encodes CASSPEKGRRNSPLHF. Supplemented by reference TRBV5-6 and TRBJ1-6, the full variable domain reads DAGVTQSPTHLIKTRGQQVTLRCSPKSGHDTVSWYQQALGQGPQFIFQYYEEEERQRGNFPDRFSGHQFPNYSSELNVNALLLGDSALYLCASSPEKGRRNSPLHFGNGTRLTVT.

The rearrangement links TRBV30 to TRBJ1-3; D is undetermined. This CDR3 is 12 amino acids long. Trimming removed 2 bases from V and 3 bases from J, with 5 bases in between. Germline CDR1 is GTSNPN and CDR2 is SVGIG (reference sequence). CDR3: CAWSTGGNTIYF. CDR3 coding DNA: TGTGCCTGGAGTACGGGTGGAAACACCATATATTTT.

The chain combines TRBV11-2 with TRBJ1-1; 7 nucleotides agree with TRBD1. The V and J ends lost 4 bases and 6 bases, in that order; junction bases with no gene match: 8. From germline, CDR1 is SGHAT and CDR2 FQNNGV. The CDR3 is made up of 14 amino acids. The CDR3 nucleotides read TGTGCCAGCAGCTCAGGGGGTGTGAAGCCTGAAGCTTTCTTT. Residues: CASSSGGVKPEAFF. The whole variable domain, filled in from reference TRBV11-2 and TRBJ1-1, reads EAGVAQSPRYKIIEKRQSVAFWCNPISGHATLYWYQQILGQGPKLLIQFQNNGVVDDSQLPKDRFSAERLKGVDSTLKIQPAKLEDSAVYLCASSSGGVKPEAFFGQGTRLTVV.

V and J are TRBV6-5 and TRBJ1-2; D gene unclear. V lost 6 bases to trimming and J lost 0 bases, with 14 bases between them. The germline V gene has CDR1 MNHEY and CDR2 SVGAGI. The CDR3 loop spans 15 amino acids. The CDR3 is CASRSDGEANYGYTF. CDR3 DNA sequence: TGTGCCAGCAGATCGGACGGGGAAGCTAACTATGGCTACACCTTC.

The V and J genes are TRBV4-1 and TRBJ1-2, with D tentatively TRBD1 (5 bases). Germline CDR1 is MGHRA and CDR2 is YSYEKL. The V end was cut by 2 bases, the J end by 0 bases, with 19 bases between. CDR3 size: 18 residues. The CDR3 sequence is CASSQTRQRLITNYGYTF. In DNA form, the CDR3 reads TGCGCCAGCAGCCAAACCCGACAGCGCCTTATTACTAACTATGGCTACACCTTC.

J is TRBJ2-2 and V is TRBV30, with 8 bases that match TRBD1. The CDR3 loop spans 13 amino acids. V lost 3 bases, J lost 6 bases, and 3 bases stayed unmatched. Germline lookup yields CDR1 GTSNPN and CDR2 SVGIG (reference sequence). For the CDR3, the DNA is TGTGCCTGGAGCAGGGGGCCCGCCGGGGAGCTGTTTTTT. This encodes CAWSRGPAGELFF.

The V and J genes are TRBV6-5 and TRBJ1-2; no definite D call. In germline, CDR1 is MNHEY, CDR2 SVGAGI. The CDR3 loop spans 13 amino acids. With 3 bases removed from V and 1 base from J, the gap between germline ends came to 6 bases. CDR3 protein: CASSYTFNYGYTF. In DNA form, the CDR3 reads TGTGCCAGCAGTTATACCTTTAACTATGGCTACACCTTC.

The V call is TRBV9, the J call TRBJ2-3; D is undetermined. Trimming pared 0 bases from V and 0 bases from J, leaving 11 bases between. This CDR3 comprises 16 residues. From germline, CDR1 is SGDLS and CDR2 YYNGEE. For the CDR3, the DNA is TGTGCCAGCAGCGTAGGCCGCAAGGGCAGCACAGATACGCAGTATTTT. It encodes CASSVGRKGSTDTQYF.

The chain couples TRBV3-1 (or the pseudogene TRBV3-2) to TRBJ1-4; 9 nucleotides match TRBD1. Trimming cost V 4 bases and J 7 bases; bases outside gene matches: 7. The CDR3 is made up of 15 amino acids. Per the germline V gene, CDR1 is LGHDT and CDR2 is YNNKEL (reference sequence). CDR3 sequence: CASSPTGQGPEKLFF. The CDR3 DNA reads as TGTGCCAGCAGCCCCACCGGACAGGGGCCTGAAAAACTGTTTTTT.